The next 11 T cell receptor beta chains were all read from a single sample in a study of persistence of HIV-infected CD4 T cells. No antigen has been assigned to these receptors. Anti-CD3/anti-CD28 beads served as a nonspecific positive control stimulus. Responding CD4+ T cells were sorted by upregulation of both CD40 ligand and CD69. This was the immunoSEQ version 4 assay in survey mode. The protocol was immunoSEQ multiplex PCR, while the TCRdb copy is restricted to in-frame clones and leaves out a portion. The profile shows around 40,000 clones, approximately 88% of them singletons. The sample in question was CD4+ T cells sorted from PBMCs after approximately 19-hour stimulation, obtained from a patient who received antiretroviral therapy. These receptors all come from an adult man with HIV who was CMV-seropositive.

The chain couples TRBV6-5 to TRBJ2-7; no definite D call. This CDR3 region has 13 residues. Germline V gives CDR1 MNHEY, CDR2 SVGAGI. The ends were cut back, 6 bases at V and 6 bases at J, with 15 bases in the middle. This chain's CDR3 is CASRRGRESEQYF. As DNA, the CDR3 is TGTGCCAGCAGGCGCGGCCGTGAGTCCGAGCAGTACTTC.

The rearrangement joins TRBV7-2 to TRBJ2-7; a possible D gene is TRBD1 (6 bases). V shed 5 bases and J shed 6 bases, with 17 bases lying between them. CDR1 is SGHTA, CDR2 FQGNSA, per germline. The CDR3 is made up of 14 amino acids. The CDR3 protein is CASSADRPSGEQYF. The CDR3 coding sequence is TGTGCCAGCAGCGCAGACAGGCCCTCGGGCGAGCAGTACTTC.

J is TRBJ2-2 and V is TRBV2, with 9 bases lining up with TRBD1. The CDR3 totals 16 residues. Looked up from germline, CDR1 is SNHLY and CDR2 is FYNNEI. V trimming: 5 bases; J trimming: 3 bases; junction bases outside the gene matches: 7. The CDR3 protein is CASSRTGGAYTGELFF. Written as DNA, the CDR3 is TGTGCCAGCAGTCGTACAGGGGGCGCGTACACCGGGGAGCTGTTTTTT.

This clone was seen a few times. The chain carries TRBV19 and TRBJ1-1, with TRBD1 matching over 7 bases. CDR3 length: 16 amino acids. After removal of 6 bases from V and 0 bases from J, the junction contained 10 bases not matched to a gene. The V gene's germline CDR1 is LNHDA and CDR2 SQIVND (reference sequence). The CDR3 here is CASRSPGQTMNTEAFF. The CDR3 DNA reads as TGTGCCAGTAGAAGTCCGGGACAGACTATGAACACTGAAGCTTTCTTT.

The V call is TRBV10-2, the J call TRBJ1-6, with no clear D. Germline loops: CDR1 WSHSY, CDR2 SAAADI. The CDR3 has 12 amino acids. V shed 8 bases and J shed 7 bases, with 9 bases lying between them. The CDR3 sequence: CASSSWNSPLHF. DNA of the CDR3: TGCGCCAGCTCCTCTTGGAATTCACCCCTCCACTTT.

The CDR3 region is CASSSYSLEGATNTGELFF. CDR3 coding DNA: TGTGCCAGTAGTTCGTATTCCCTTGAGGGGGCAACGAACACCGGGGAGCTGTTTTTT. The V call is TRBV19, the J call TRBJ2-2; 7 nucleotides line up with TRBD1. The V and J ends lost 5 bases and 0 bases, in that order; junction bases with no gene match: 15. CDR3 length equals 19 residues. The germline V gene encodes CDR1 LNHDA and CDR2 SQIVND (reference sequence).

The chain recombines TRBV6-1 with TRBJ1-1, with no clear D. This CDR3 spans 13 amino acids. Germline CDR1 reads MNHNS; CDR2 reads SASEGT. The ends were cut back, 0 bases at V and 11 bases at J, with 13 bases in the middle. This CDR3 reads CASSEAEGSSAFF. For the CDR3, the DNA is TGTGCCAGCAGTGAAGCGGAAGGGAGCAGCGCTTTCTTT.

The chain couples TRBV18 to TRBJ1-2; D remains ambiguous. CDR3 length: 14 residues. Germline V gene data show CDR1 as KGHSH and CDR2 as LQKENI. V lost 6 bases and J lost 0, with 11 bases in between. Here the CDR3 reads CASSEAVPNYGYTF. CDR3 nucleotide sequence: TGTGCCAGCTCCGAAGCAGTTCCTAACTATGGCTACACCTTC. The whole variable domain, filled in from reference TRBV18 and TRBJ1-2, reads NAGVMQNPRHLVRRRGQEARLRCSPMKGHSHVYWYRQLPEEGLKFMVYLQKENIIDESGMPKERFSAEFPKEGPSILRIQQVVRGDSAAYFCASSEAVPNYGYTFGSGTRLTVV.

Worth noting for this clone: The sample carries other DNA sequences with the same CDR3. The J gene is TRBJ1-2, the V gene TRBV20-1; D unresolved. The V gene lost 3 bases and the J gene lost 8 bases, with 13 bases spanning the gap. Germline loops: CDR1 DFQATT, CDR2 SNEGSKA (reference sequence). The CDR3 length is 12 residues. The CDR3 region has the DNA TGCAGTGCTAGTATCGGGAAAGGCGGCTACACCTTC. This gives the protein CSASIGKGGYTF.

The J gene is TRBJ2-7, the V gene TRBV14, with TRBD1 matching over 12 bases. The CDR3 is 15 amino acids. The germline V gene has CDR1 SGHDN and CDR2 FVKESK. J lost 5 bases, V lost 5 bases, and 7 bases had no gene match. Written as DNA, the CDR3 is TGTGCCAGCAGCTCCCGGGACAGGGGGCGCGACGAGCAGTACTTC. It translates to CASSSRDRGRDEQYF.

The chain carries TRBV3-1 (or the pseudogene TRBV3-2) and TRBJ2-1, with 13 nucleotides matching TRBD2. The CDR3 has 16 residues. Germline V lookup: CDR1 LGHDT, CDR2 YNNKEL (reference sequence). Losses at the gene ends were 4 bases for V and 5 bases for J; bases not matched to a gene: 5. In DNA form, the CDR3 reads TGTGCCAGCAGCCCCCGGACTAGCGGGGGACACAATGAGCAGTTCTTC. This gives the protein CASSPRTSGGHNEQFF.